This paragraph reports one T cell receptor (beta chain). Enrolled through a virtual design, the participants were between about 18 and 100 years of age and came from around 25 US areas. Each recovered donor of Cohort 3 presented with two negative PCRs, clearance, or symptom resolution. The germline V gene has CDR1 MDHEN and CDR2 SYDVKM. The CDR3 is 15 residues long. V lost 6 bases to trimming and J lost 7 bases; unmatched junction nucleotides: 9. Clones were sequenced by immunoSEQ multiplex PCR, and TCRdb holds only the in-frame ones, with some missing. The profile shows about 180,000 clones, 86% of them singletons. The data were obtained in a study of blood T cell repertoires in COVID-19. As for the study in general: Samples representing acute and convalescent COVID-19 were sourced from the United States, Italy and Spain. The cDNA or gDNA used as material had been derived from T cells, B-cell-depleted T cells, or PBMCs.

The chain is built from TRBV28 and TRBJ2-1, with TRBD2 matching 10 bases. The receptor comes from a woman aged 25-40 years who had recovered from COVID-19. The sequenced sample was PBMCs or T cells enriched from blood (not recorded which). For the CDR3, the DNA is TGTGCCAGCAGCGCACCTAGCGGGAGTACAAATGAGCAGTTCTTC. This gives the protein CASSAPSGSTNEQFF.